This entry is about one T cell receptor beta chain. Its antigen has not been determined. Base-call qualities are not available, and no considerably larger clone is one nucleotide away. The germline V gene provides CDR1 SGHDT and CDR2 YYEEEE. The CDR3 measures 15 amino acids from cysteine to phenylalanine. Only CDR3 DNA is held: 45 bases, read in frame from base 1. Clipping removes 2 bases from V and 3 bases from J, with 3 as the unmatched junction base count. TRB sequencing was run on genomic DNA with either the immunoSEQ assay at survey resolution or the hsTCRB kit. Turning to the authors' computational methods: Initial read processing used immunoSEQ software, and repertoire analyses used the LymphoSeq R package. For each TRB dataset, clonality was calculated as 1 minus normalized Shannon entropy, and the Gini coefficient was computed as well. To infer phenotypes in unsorted samples, TRB sequences from sorted subsets of the recipient or donor were mapped onto the unsorted samples of the same recipient. TCRdb retrieved this table from immuneACCESS and kept in-frame rearrangements only. Not all clones are present; in checked studies, unresolved V genes account for under half, and no reason is known for the remainder. V, J and clone size are taken as reported in that table, and D and trimming were inferred from the DNA itself. For this sample the table gives about 15,000 clones, of which about nine tenths were detected only once. Jointly, the top ten make up less than 4% of the sample.

This sample stems from a study of T cells after posttransplantation cyclophosphamide (dated by TCRdb to about 2016). Regarding the complete study: T cell repertoire reconstitution was tracked by TRB sequencing after myeloablative bone marrow transplantation in which posttransplantation cyclophosphamide was used as GVHD prophylaxis. Antigen receptor sequencing was done on samples from some 40 PTCy-treated patients and from over 15 related bone marrow donors of those patients. Blood from every one of the 34 PTCy patients who had 1-year posttransplant specimens underwent TRB sequencing. In 3 patients, TRB sequencing was also performed on up to 3 more blood samples taken 2 to 5.2 years after transplant, and in 4 patients, pretransplant blood was also TRB-sequenced. Because TRA and TRB clonality were tightly correlated in 8 or 9 samples, subsequent TCR analyses were focused on TRB only. Public TRB sequences were searched against a database of over 3,000 sequences associated with responses to pathogens, tumor antigens, self-antigens and alloantigens.

Points the paper makes about the study in general: The TRB repertoires of T cells infiltrating skin or the GI tract showed only limited overlap with the TRB repertoires found in blood. Donor-recipient similarity was low at 1-2 months but increased during the first year, and donor CD8+ memory clones often dominated later blood repertoires. Across over 40 patients, TRB clonality was highly associated with recipient CMV seropositivity and CMV reactivation, and diversity in PTCy patients was similar to diversity in CNI/methotrexate controls.

The control cohort was some 10 patients given myeloablative marrow transplants with methotrexate plus a calcineurin inhibitor, sampled 1 year after transplant. Mononuclear cells from peripheral blood and bone marrow were separated by Ficoll-Hypaque density centrifugation and then cryopreserved. Recombination linked TRBV5-6 to TRBJ1-2, with 11 junctional bases fitting TRBD1. The TCR was taken from a male patient in his fifties who received an allogeneic stem cell transplant from an unrelated donor, was CMV-positive, and had chronic GVHD only. Some T cells may originate with the graft donor following a transplant. The material was PBMCs, obtained after an allogeneic stem cell transplant with a calcineurin inhibitor and methotrexate. The sequence in DNA is TGTGCCAGCAGCTTTGGACAGGGGGCAGACTATGGCTACACCTTC. It codes for CASSFGQGADYGYTF.